This TCR beta chain was observed in a study of graft-versus-host responses after intestinal transplantation. General observations from the study: Where graft-donor T cell macrochimerism was present, patients had high graft-versus-host to host-versus-graft clonal ratios in allografts. Recipient marrow contained GvH clones, some of which appeared first in ileum or blood.

Repertoires were generated with immunoSEQ multiplex PCR, while TCRdb's copy carries only in-frame clones and drops some. The data hold around 96,000 clones, with roughly 92% observed a single time. As to this clone: No antigen is known for it.

The germline V gene has CDR1 SGHRS and CDR2 YFSETQ. The CDR3 is made up of 14 amino acids. Deletions cut 0 bases from V and 4 bases from J, with 9 bases between. This clonotype originated in a human donor who received an intestinal transplant. Source: unstimulated CD4+ T cells sorted from spleen or lymph node cells, taken before intestinal transplant. The rearrangement links TRBV5-1 to TRBJ2-3; no reliable D call. The CDR3: CASSLVASADTQYF. In nucleotides, the CDR3 is TGCGCCAGCAGCTTGGTAGCCAGCGCAGATACGCAGTATTTT.